This record looks at one T cell receptor (beta chain) sequence and its context. This sample is drawn from a study of blood T cell repertoires in COVID-19. This CDR3 spans 13 amino acids. TCRdb keeps only in-frame clones here, not all; method: immunoSEQ multiplex PCR. This table has around 84,000 clones, about 73% appearing once. The receptor's source is a man in his sixties with COVID-19, enrolled during active disease. The sequenced sample consisted of peripheral blood. The chain couples TRBV21-1 to TRBJ2-7; the D segment call TRBD1 is taken from the table without a DNA check. TRBV21-1 is assigned pseudogene status. Written as DNA, the CDR3 is TGTGCCAGCAGCAGGGGGCACTCCTACGAGCAGTACTTC. Amino acid sequence: CASSRGHSYEQYF.